This entry lists 3 T cell receptor beta chains sequenced from one sample in a study of blood T cell repertoires in COVID-19. Clones were sequenced by immunoSEQ multiplex PCR, and TCRdb holds only the in-frame ones, with some missing. The sample shows more than 95,000 clones, 90% of them seen only once. Sequenced input: peripheral blood. The source of these receptors is a man between 60 and 75 years old with acute or convalescent COVID-19.

This sequence joins TRBV12-2 and TRBJ2-7; the D call in the table, TRBD2, was not verified against the DNA. TRBV12-2 is classified as a pseudogene. This CDR3 is built from 15 residues. CDR3 nucleotide sequence: TGTGCAAGTCGCTTAAAGCGGGGGCTATCCTACGAGCAGTACGTC. It is translated as CASRLKRGLSYEQYV.

The V and J genes are TRBV10-2 and TRBJ2-1, with D maybe TRBD2 (6 bases). The germline V gene has CDR1 WSHSY and CDR2 SAAADI. Trimming cost V 4 bases and J 2 bases, with 12 bases left between them. CDR3 length equals 15 residues. The CDR3 nucleotides are TGCGCCAGCAGTGCATCGCGGGGTACCTACAATGAGCAGTTCTTC. Its protein product is CASSASRGTYNEQFF.

The V and J genes are TRBV2 and TRBJ2-7; D is possibly TRBD2 (5 bases). Germline V lookup: CDR1 SNHLY, CDR2 FYNNEI. Trimming shortened V by 5 bases and J by 1 base, and 15 bases separated the two germline ends. CDR3 length equals 15 residues. The CDR3 is CASSISRVASYEQYV. In nucleotides, the CDR3 is TGTGCCAGCAGTATTAGTCGGGTAGCGTCCTACGAGCAGTACGTC.